Listed below are T cell receptor beta chains from one sample, sequenced in a study of beta chain features in type 1 diabetes. Method: immunoSEQ multiplex PCR; TCRdb's copy keeps in-frame clones and lacks some. The data contain a few hundred thousand clones, 30% of them seen just once; the ten biggest clones take up around 0.065%. The sample consisted of naive CD4+ T cells from blood. The receptors shown here come from a man aged 18 to 30 in good health. CDR3s include the opening cysteine and the closing phenylalanine or tryptophan. D genes are given only for firm matches. A clone size is listed for some rows: how often the clone was seen (once, few, many), or a class if it is expanded.

>-|TRBV29-1|-|TRBJ2-1
TGCAGCGTTAGCTTAACCTCCTACAATGAGCAGTTCTTC
CSVSLTSYNEQFF
>-|TRBV28|-|TRBJ2-1
TGTGCCAGCACCCTAAGGTACAATGAGCAGTTCTTC
CASTLRYNEQFF
>few|TRBV10-3|-|TRBJ1-2
TGTGCCATCAGTGATCTATCAGCGAACTATGGCTACACCTTC
CAISDLSANYGYTF
>-|TRBV6-5|-|TRBJ2-6
TGTGCCAGCAGTTCTTATCAGGGAACCGGGGCCAACGTCCTGACTTTC
CASSSYQGTGANVLTF
>-|TRBV27|TRBD1|TRBJ2-6
TGTGCCAGCAGACCTTACGGGACAGTAAGCTCTGGGGCCAACGTCCTGACTTTC
CASRPYGTVSSGANVLTF
>-|TRBV25-1|-|TRBJ2-4
TGTGCCAGCAGTGAAGCTCCGAGTTCTATTCAGTACTTC
CASSEAPSSIQYF
>few|TRBV10-3|-|TRBJ2-7
TGTGCCATCAGTGGAGAGGGAATGGTCTACGAGCAGTACTTC
CAISGEGMVYEQYF
>-|TRBV29-1|-|TRBJ1-1
TGCAGCGCGGGACACTGGAACACTGAAGCTTTCTTT
CSAGHWNTEAFF
>few|TRBV27|-|TRBJ1-4
TGTGCCAGCCAAGCAAGCGCTGCAACTAATGAAAAACTGTTTTTT
CASQASAATNEKLFF
>-|TRBV30|-|TRBJ2-1
TGTGCCTGGGGGGACCGAAGGAATGAGCAGTTCTTC
CAWGDRRNEQFF
>few|TRBV19|-|TRBJ2-7
TGTGCCAACCCTCGGGACGCAACCTACGAGCAGTACTTC
CANPRDATYEQYF
>-|TRBV29-1|TRBD2|TRBJ2-2
TGCAGCGTTGAAGGGACTAGTCGTAACACCGGGGAGCTGTTTTTT
CSVEGTSRNTGELFF
>-|TRBV11-3|-|TRBJ2-1
TGTGCCAGCAGTGCGGACTTGGGCAATGAGCAGTTCTTC
CASSADLGNEQFF
>-|TRBV7-2|TRBD1|TRBJ2-7
TGTGCCAGCAGCTTGGGACAGGGGATCTACGAGCAGTACTTC
CASSLGQGIYEQYF
>few|TRBV19|-|TRBJ2-4
TGTGCCAGTAGTATCCCAGGGGATGCCAAAAACATTCAGTACTTC
CASSIPGDAKNIQYF
>-|TRBV2|-|TRBJ2-7
TGTGCCATCCAGAAGGGGAGCTCCTACGAGCAGTACTTC
CAIQKGSSYEQYF
>-|TRBV10-3|TRBD1|TRBJ2-7
TGTGCCATCAGTCAACAGGGGGCCTACGAGCAGTACTTC
CAISQQGAYEQYF
>-|TRBV9|-|TRBJ2-2
TGTGCCAGCAGCGTATTCAGGGGCCCGGCCGGGGAGCTGTTTTTT
CASSVFRGPAGELFF
>-|TRBV18|-|TRBJ2-1
TGTGCCAGCTCACCCGGGTGGGCCTACAATGAGCAGTTCTTC
CASSPGWAYNEQFF
>-|TRBV10-3|TRBD2|TRBJ2-7
TGTGCCATCAGTGAGTCCGGGGGAGGGCCCTACGAGCAGTACTTC
CAISESGGGPYEQYF
>few|TRBV7-2|TRBD1|TRBJ2-3
TGTGCCAGCAGAGGACAGGGCACAAATACGCAGTATTTT
CASRGQGTNTQYF
>few|TRBV19|TRBD2|TRBJ2-1
TGTGCCAGTAGTGTAGCTAGCGGGAGCTATGAGCAGTTCTTC
CASSVASGSYEQFF
>-|TRBV9|-|TRBJ2-3
TGTGCCAGCTCCAGCCTAGGGCCTAGCACAGATACGCAGTATTTT
CASSSLGPSTDTQYF
>-|TRBV29-1|-|TRBJ2-5
TGCAGCGTTGAACCAGTGGAGACCCAGTACTTC
CSVEPVETQYF
>-|TRBV5-4|-|TRBJ2-7
TGTGCCAGCAGCTTAGGCGCCGGGAGCCCTTCCTACGAGCAGTACTTC
CASSLGAGSPSYEQYF
>-|TRBV5-1|TRBD2|TRBJ2-1
TGCGCCAGCAGCTTGGGGTCTAGCGGTTACAATGAGCAGTTCTTC
CASSLGSSGYNEQFF
>-|TRBV5-1|TRBD1|TRBJ2-5
TGCGCCAGCAGCTCGGACAGGGCATTGGAGACCCAGTACTTC
CASSSDRALETQYF
>-|TRBV7-2|-|TRBJ2-5
TGTGCCAGCAGCTTACGGCAGTACCAAGAGACCCAGTACTTC
CASSLRQYQETQYF
>-|TRBV13|TRBD2|TRBJ2-3
TGTGCCAGCAGCCCCGGGGCTAGCGGGAGGCGGGGCACAGATACGCAGTATTTT
CASSPGASGRRGTDTQYF
>once|TRBV5-1|TRBD1|TRBJ2-7
TGCGCCAGCAGCTTGGCTTGGACAGGTTCCTACGAGCAGTACTTC
CASSLAWTGSYEQYF
>-|TRBV7-2|TRBD2|TRBJ2-1
TGTGCCAGCAGCGCTACTCTAGCGGGGGCCTACAATGAGCAGTTCTTC
CASSATLAGAYNEQFF
>-|TRBV7-9|-|TRBJ2-7
TGTGCCAGCAGCTTAGACATACTAGAGCAGTACTTC
CASSLDILEQYF
>few|TRBV6-6|TRBD2|TRBJ2-3
TGTGCCAGCAGTTACTCTCCAGCGGGAGAATCAGATACGCAGTATTTT
CASSYSPAGESDTQYF